Following are 4 T cell receptor beta chains from one sample sequenced in a study of blood T cell repertoires in COVID-19. TCRdb keeps only in-frame clones here, not all; method: immunoSEQ multiplex PCR. The profile shows under 45,000 clones, 65% to 90% of them singletons. The sequencing sample was made of peripheral blood. All receptors come from a man in his forties with active COVID-19.

The CDR3, as DNA: TGTGCCAGCAGCCTCCGGGACAGAAATCAGCCCCAGCATTTT. This translates into CASSLRDRNQPQHF. The rearrangement links TRBV3-1 (or the pseudogene TRBV3-2) to TRBJ1-5; 7 bases agree with TRBD1. The V and J ends lost 4 bases and 4 bases, in that order; junction bases with no gene match: 4. This CDR3 contains 14 residues. The germline gives CDR1 LGHDT, CDR2 YNNKEL (reference sequence).

This clone has a single count. The chain has TRBV20-1 and TRBJ2-7; 9 bases align to TRBD2. This CDR3 region has 15 residues. The junction had 9 bases not matched to a gene; V was cut back by 3 bases and J by 3 bases. In germline, CDR1 is DFQATT, CDR2 SNEGSKA (reference sequence). In DNA form, the CDR3 reads TGCAGTGCTAGTAGCGGGAGTTCGTACTACTACGAGCAGTACTTC. Translating gives CSASSGSSYYYEQYF.

The CDR3 loop reads CASSALRVETQYF. As DNA, the CDR3 is TGTGCCAGCAGCGCTTTGAGGGTCGAGACCCAGTACTTC. The chain links TRBV2 to TRBJ2-5; D possibly corresponds to TRBD2 (5 bases). Germline CDR1 SNHLY, CDR2 FYNNEI. V lost 6 bases and J lost 5, with 13 bases in between. This CDR3 has 13 amino acids.

V is TRBV6-5 and J is TRBJ2-7; the match to TRBD2 covers 7 bases. CDR3 size: 14 residues. Germline lookup yields CDR1 MNHEY and CDR2 SVGAGI. The V gene end was trimmed by 2 bases and the J gene end by 4 bases; junction bases not matched to a gene: 5. The CDR3 spells CASSYRGSLYEQYF. The CDR3 DNA follows: TGTGCCAGCAGTTACCGCGGGAGTTTATACGAGCAGTACTTC.